Sequencing of this T cell receptor (beta chain) was carried out in a study of cytomegalovirus exposure and HLA in healthy donors. Per germline, CDR1 SNHLY and CDR2 FYNNEI. The ends lost 6 bases at V and 7 bases at J; junction bases unmatched: 4. This CDR3 is 13 amino acids long. Researchers ran the PCR with 60 Vbeta and 13 Jbeta primers. Here immunoSEQ multiplex PCR was the method, and the copy in TCRdb shows in-frame clones only, minus some. The profile shows roughly 160,000 clones, approximately 70% of them singletons. The V call is TRBV2, the J call TRBJ2-1, with 9 nucleotides matching TRBD1. The sequencing input was PBMCs. The origin of this receptor is a woman aged 18-35 years in good health and CMV-seropositive. The chain's CDR3 is CASSGQGLNEQFF. CDR3 bases: TGTGCCAGCAGCGGACAGGGGTTGAATGAGCAGTTCTTC.